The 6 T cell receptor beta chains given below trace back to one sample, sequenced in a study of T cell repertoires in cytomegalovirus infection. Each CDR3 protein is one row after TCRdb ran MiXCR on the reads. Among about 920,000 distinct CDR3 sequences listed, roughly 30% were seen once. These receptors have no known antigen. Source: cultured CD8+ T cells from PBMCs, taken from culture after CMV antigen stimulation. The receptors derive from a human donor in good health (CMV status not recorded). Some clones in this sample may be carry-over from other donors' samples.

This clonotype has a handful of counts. CDR3 amino acids: CASRTSYEQYF. The CDR3 DNA is TGTGCCAGCAGAACTTCCTACGAGCAGTACTTC. The chain carries TRBV27 and TRBJ2-7; D unclear. The CDR3 totals 11 residues. V lost 6 bases to trimming and J lost 1 base, with 4 bases between them. The germline CDR1 and CDR2 sequences are MNHEY and SMNVEV (reference sequence).

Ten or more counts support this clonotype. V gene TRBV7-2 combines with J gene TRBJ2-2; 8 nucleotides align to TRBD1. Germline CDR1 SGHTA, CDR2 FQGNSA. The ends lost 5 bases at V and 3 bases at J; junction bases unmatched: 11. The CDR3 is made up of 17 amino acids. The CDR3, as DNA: TGTGCCAGCAGCCTCAAAGTGGCAGGGGGCTACACCGGGGAGCTGTTTTTT. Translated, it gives CASSLKVAGGYTGELFF.

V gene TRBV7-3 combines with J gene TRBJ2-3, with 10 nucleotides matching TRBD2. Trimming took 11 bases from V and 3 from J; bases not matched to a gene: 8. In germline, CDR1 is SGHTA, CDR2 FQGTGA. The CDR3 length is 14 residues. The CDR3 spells CAAVASGGTDTQYF. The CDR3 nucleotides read TGTGCCGCAGTGGCTAGCGGGGGAACAGATACGCAGTATTTT.

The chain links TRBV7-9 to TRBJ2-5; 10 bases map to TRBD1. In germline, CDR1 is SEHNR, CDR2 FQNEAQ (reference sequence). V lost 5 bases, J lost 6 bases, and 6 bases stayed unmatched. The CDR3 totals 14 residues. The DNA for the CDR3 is TGTGCCAGCAGCGACGGGACAGGGGAACAGACCCAGTACTTC. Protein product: CASSDGTGEQTQYF.

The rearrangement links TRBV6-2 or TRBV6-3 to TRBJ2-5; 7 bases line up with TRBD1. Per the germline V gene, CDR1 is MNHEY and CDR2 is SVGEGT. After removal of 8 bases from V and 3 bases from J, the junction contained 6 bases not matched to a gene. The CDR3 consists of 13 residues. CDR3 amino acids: CASRQQGKETQYF. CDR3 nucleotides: TGTGCCAGCCGGCAACAGGGGAAAGAGACCCAGTACTTC.

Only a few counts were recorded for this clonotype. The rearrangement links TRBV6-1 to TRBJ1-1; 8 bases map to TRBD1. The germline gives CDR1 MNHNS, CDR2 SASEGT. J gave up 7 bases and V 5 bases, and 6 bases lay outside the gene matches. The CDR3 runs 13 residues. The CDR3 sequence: CASSYGDRLEAFF. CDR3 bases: TGTGCCAGCAGTTACGGGGACAGGCTTGAAGCTTTCTTT.